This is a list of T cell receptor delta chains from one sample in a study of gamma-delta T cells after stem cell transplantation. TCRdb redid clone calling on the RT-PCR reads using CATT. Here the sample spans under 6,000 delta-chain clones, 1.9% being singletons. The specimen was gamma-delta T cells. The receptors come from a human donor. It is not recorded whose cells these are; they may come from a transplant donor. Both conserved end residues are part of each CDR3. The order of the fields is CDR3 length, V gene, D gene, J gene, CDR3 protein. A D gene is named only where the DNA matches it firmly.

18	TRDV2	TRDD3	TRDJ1	CACDDVLGDREGTDKLIF
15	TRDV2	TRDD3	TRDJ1	CACDRVLGESDKLIF
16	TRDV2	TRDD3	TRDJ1	CACDTLLGDTTDKLIF
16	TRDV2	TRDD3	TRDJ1	CACDSLLGDKGDKLIF
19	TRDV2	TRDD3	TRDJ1	CACDSLLGDTKSLTDKLIF
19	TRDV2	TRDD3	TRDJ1	CACDVLGDKKGGYADKLIF
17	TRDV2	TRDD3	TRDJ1	CACDTVSTGGSTDKLIF
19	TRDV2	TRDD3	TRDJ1	CACETLVLGDAKYTDKLIF
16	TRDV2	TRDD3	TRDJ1	CACAPLGDSNTDKLIF
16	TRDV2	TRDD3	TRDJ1	CACDSVLGDFGDKLIF
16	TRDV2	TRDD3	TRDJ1	CACYSITGGNTDKLIF
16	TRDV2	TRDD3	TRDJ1	CACEPLTLLGIDKLIF
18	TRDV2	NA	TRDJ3	CACDPLLGRTWDTRQMFF
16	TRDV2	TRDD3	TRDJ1	CACDTAWGMRDDKLIF
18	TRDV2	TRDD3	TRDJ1	CACDTMAGGYENTDKLIF
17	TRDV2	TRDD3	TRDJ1	CACDMVLGESYTDKLIF
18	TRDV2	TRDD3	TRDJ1	CACDPVLGDKARTDKLIF
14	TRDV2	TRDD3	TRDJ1	CACDVLGDTEKLIF
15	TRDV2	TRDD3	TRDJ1	CACDDLGDKSDKLIF
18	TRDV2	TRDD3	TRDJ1	CACDALLGDTRGTDKLIF
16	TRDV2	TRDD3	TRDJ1	CACDTVLGDSTDKLIF
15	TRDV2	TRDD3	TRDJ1	CACVRLGDNTDKLIF
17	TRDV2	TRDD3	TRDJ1	CACDGLLGDTQTDKLIF
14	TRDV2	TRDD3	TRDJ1	CACEGLLGSERLIF
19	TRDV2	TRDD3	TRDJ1	CACDPLLRGGIPSIDKLIF
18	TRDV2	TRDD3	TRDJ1	CACDPLMGDTAGPDKLIF
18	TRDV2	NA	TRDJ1	CACDTLVGVGLYTDKLIF
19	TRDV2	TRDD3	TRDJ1	CACDPLLGDAKMYTDKLIF
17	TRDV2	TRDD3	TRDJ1	CACDRLGDTRDTDKLIF
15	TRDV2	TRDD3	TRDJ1	CACDAILGDTDKLIF
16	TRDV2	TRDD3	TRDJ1	CACDGLGDFNTDKLIF
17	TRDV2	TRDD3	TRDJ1	CACDASLGDTQTDKLIF
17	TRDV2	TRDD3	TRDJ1	CACDALLGDTVFDKLIF
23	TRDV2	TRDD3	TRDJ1	CACDAILGDTRDRKDVHTDKLIF
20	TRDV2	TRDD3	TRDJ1	CACDPVLGDTSVSNSDKLIF
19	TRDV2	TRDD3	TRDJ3	CACDVTGGYSSWDTRQMFF
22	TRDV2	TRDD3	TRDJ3	CACDVLGDTRKRSSWDTRQMFF
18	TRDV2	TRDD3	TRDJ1	CACDTIELGDTNTHKLIF
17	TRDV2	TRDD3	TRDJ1	CACDSVLGDTSNGELIF